The 20 T cell receptor beta chains in this list originate from one sample, sequenced in a study of cytomegalovirus exposure and HLA in healthy donors. Primers included in the PCR were 60 Vbeta and 13 Jbeta primers. Assay: immunoSEQ multiplex PCR; the TCRdb copy retains only in-frame clones and omits some. The repertoire includes 130,000 to 150,000 clones, roughly 80% of them detected once, and 4.5% to 6% sits in the top ten. Sequences were obtained from PBMCs. The receptors derive from a male donor in good health and CMV-seronegative.

The CDR3 sequence: CSVWTGGEQYF. The CDR3 DNA sequence: TGCAGCGTTTGGACAGGTGGAGAGCAGTACTTC. The rearrangement links TRBV29-1 to TRBJ2-5, with 7 bases that match TRBD1. The ends lost 5 bases at V and 11 bases at J; junction bases unmatched: 8. CDR1 SQVTM and CDR2 ANQGSEA come from the germline V gene. This CDR3 is built from 11 residues.

This clone was seen just once. This chain links TRBV6-5 with TRBJ2-7; 15 positions agree with TRBD2. The junction had 2 bases not matched to a gene; V was cut back by 8 bases and J by 3 bases. The CDR3 has 14 amino acids. Germline V CDR1 and CDR2: MNHEY, SVGAGI. DNA of the CDR3: TGTGCCAGCGGACTAGCGGGGGGGTACTACGAGCAGTACTTC. Protein product: CASGLAGGYYEQYF.

The gene calls are TRBV7-8 and TRBJ1-2, with TRBD1 as a possible D gene (5 bases). Looked up from germline, CDR1 is SGHVS and CDR2 is FQNEAQ. Trimming removed 2 bases from V and 4 bases from J, with 17 bases in between. The CDR3 runs 16 residues. The CDR3 spells CASSLNIVTASYGYTF. The CDR3 DNA sequence: TGTGCCAGCAGCTTAAATATAGTGACAGCCTCCTATGGCTACACCTTC.

This chain uses TRBV5-4 with TRBJ2-7; 7 nucleotides agree with TRBD1. V was clipped by 7 bases and J by 4 bases; unmatched bases: 11. The CDR3 runs 14 residues. The germline CDR1 and CDR2 sequences are SGHNT and YYREEE (reference sequence). As DNA, the CDR3 is TGTGCCAGCGCGTCCGGGACAGATTCGTACGAGCAGTACTTC. Protein: CASASGTDSYEQYF.

The chain is built from TRBV19 and TRBJ1-1; 7 nucleotides match TRBD1. V gave up 11 bases and J gave up 0 bases; unmatched junction bases: 18. The CDR3 runs to 17 residues. Germline CDR1 and CDR2: LNHDA and SQIVND (reference sequence). The CDR3 here is CAASRQPGQWMNTEAFF. In DNA form, the CDR3 reads TGTGCCGCCTCTCGACAACCGGGACAGTGGATGAACACTGAAGCTTTCTTT.

J is TRBJ1-5 and V is TRBV4-1, with 7 positions matching TRBD1. The germline CDR1 and CDR2 sequences are MGHRA and YSYEKL. CDR3 length: 15 amino acids. V shed 4 bases, J shed 0 bases, and the junction held 3 bases outside the gene matches. CDR3 DNA sequence: TGCGCCAGCAGCCCCGGACAGGCTAGCAATCAGCCCCAGCATTTT. This encodes CASSPGQASNQPQHF.

V usage is TRBV28 and J usage is TRBJ1-6; 7 bases match TRBD1. Germline trimming cut 4 bases from V and 7 bases from J; bases unmatched to any gene: 13. Germline V lookup: CDR1 MDHEN, CDR2 SYDVKM. CDR3 length: 17 amino acids. The CDR3 DNA reads TGTGCCAGCAGTTCAGCCGGGACAGCAATCCTCAATTCACCCCTCCACTTT. It is translated as CASSSAGTAILNSPLHF.

The V gene is TRBV7-6, the J gene TRBJ2-1; 9 positions agree with TRBD1. The CDR3 consists of 17 residues. J gave up 4 bases and V 2 bases, and 9 bases lay outside the gene matches. Germline V gives CDR1 SGHVS, CDR2 FNYEAQ. The CDR3 loop is CASSLRDRGYNYNEQFF. In nucleotides, the CDR3 is TGTGCCAGCAGCTTAAGAGACAGGGGGTACAATTACAATGAGCAGTTCTTC.

The chain recombines TRBV27 with TRBJ1-2; D is uncertain. The V and J ends lost 3 bases and 2 bases respectively, with 10 bases between them. Germline-derived CDR1 and CDR2 are MNHEY and SMNVEV (reference sequence). This CDR3 is built from 14 residues. CDR3 nucleotide sequence: TGTGCCAGCAGTTTCACGGAACAGAACTATGGCTACACCTTC. It yields the protein CASSFTEQNYGYTF.

V and J are TRBV28 and TRBJ2-6, with D possibly matching TRBD2 (6 bases). The V gene lost 6 bases and the J gene lost 2 bases, with 11 bases spanning the gap. Germline CDR1 and CDR2: MDHEN and SYDVKM. The CDR3 consists of 15 residues. The CDR3 coding sequence is TGTGCCAGCAGCTCAGGAGGGGCTGGGGCCAACGTCCTGACTTTC. This codes for CASSSGGAGANVLTF. The full variable domain, its missing parts supplied by reference TRBV28 and TRBJ2-6, is DVKVTQSSRYLVKRTGEKVFLECVQDMDHENMFWYRQDPGLGLRLIYFSYDVKMKEKGDIPEGYSVSREKKERFSLILESASTNQTSMYLCASSSGGAGANVLTFGAGSRLTVL.

The rearrangement uses TRBV6-5 and TRBJ1-6; D might be TRBD1 (5 bases). The CDR3 is 15 amino acids. Germline V gene sequence: CDR1 MNHEY, CDR2 SVGAGI. Between the trimmed V and J ends, which lost 7 bases and 0 bases, there was a span of 10 bases. DNA for the CDR3: TGTGCCAGCACCGGACATAGCTCCTATAATTCACCCCTCCACTTT. Residues: CASTGHSSYNSPLHF.

There are a few counts of this clone. The V call is TRBV4-1, the J call TRBJ2-2, with 8 bases identical to TRBD2. This CDR3 spans 15 amino acids. Germline V gene sequence: CDR1 MGHRA, CDR2 YSYEKL. V shed 1 base and J 7 bases; nucleotides not matched to a gene: 5. The CDR3 sequence is CASSQAGGPIGELFF. The CDR3 region has the DNA TGCGCCAGCAGCCAAGCGGGGGGGCCGATCGGGGAGCTGTTTTTT.

In this sample, this clone turned up once. The rearrangement links TRBV11-2 to TRBJ2-3, with D uncertain. This CDR3 comprises 13 residues. The germline V and J ends were trimmed by 4 bases and 2 bases, with 7 bases remaining between them. From germline, CDR1 is SGHAT and CDR2 FQNNGV. CDR3 sequence reads: CASSSTHTDTQYF. DNA for the CDR3: TGTGCCAGCAGCTCGACTCACACAGATACGCAGTATTTT.

This clone appeared a few times. The V and J genes are TRBV2 and TRBJ1-2; D gene uncertain. Germline V gene lookup returns CDR1 SNHLY and CDR2 FYNNEI. V lost 2 bases and J 4 bases, leaving 11 bases between the germline ends. The CDR3 spans 14 residues. The CDR3 loop reads CASSELGTGYGYTF. CDR3 bases: TGTGCCAGCAGTGAACTTGGAACGGGCTATGGCTACACCTTC.

V usage is TRBV7-2 and J usage is TRBJ1-6, with D perhaps TRBD1 (6 bases). Germline CDR1 SGHTA, CDR2 FQGNSA. V was cut by 2 bases and J by 8 bases, with 7 bases left in between. The CDR3 runs to 13 residues. The CDR3 DNA sequence: TGTGCCAGCAGCTTAAAGGGGGATTCACCCCTCCACTTT. Amino acids: CASSLKGDSPLHF.

J is TRBJ1-1 and V is TRBV7-3, with a tentative D call TRBD1 (5 bases). The V end lost 2 bases, the J end lost 4 bases, and 8 bases lay between the germline ends. In germline, CDR1 is SGHTA, CDR2 FQGTGA. This CDR3 has 13 residues. The CDR3 reads CASSLQGGTEAFF. CDR3 bases: TGTGCCAGCAGCTTACAGGGCGGCACTGAAGCTTTCTTT.

This clone was picked up a small number of times. The chain employs TRBV7-2 and TRBJ1-6; no clear D gene. This CDR3 has 18 residues. Between the trimmed V and J ends, which lost 5 bases and 7 bases, there was a span of 24 bases. Germline-derived CDR1 and CDR2 are SGHTA and FQGNSA. The CDR3 is CASSPARLRTSGNSPLHF. The DNA for the CDR3 is TGTGCCAGCAGCCCAGCAAGGTTACGGACCTCGGGGAATTCACCCCTCCACTTT.

The CDR3 nucleotides read TGTGCCAGCAGCTATCAATCGGGGGGCGGGGGGACCCAGTACTTC. Amino acids: CASSYQSGGGGTQYF. The V and J genes are TRBV7-2 and TRBJ2-5, with D possibly being TRBD2 (7 bases). This CDR3 is 15 amino acids long. Trimming removed 4 bases at V and 7 bases at J, with 19 bases between. Germline V lookup: CDR1 SGHTA, CDR2 FQGNSA.

The V call is TRBV15, the J call TRBJ2-7, with no clear D. Trimming shortened V by 1 base and J by 7 bases, and 8 bases separated the two germline ends. The CDR3 loop spans 12 amino acids. Germline CDR1 and CDR2: LNHNV and YYDKDF (reference sequence). DNA for the CDR3: TGTGCCACCAGCAGAGCTACTAATGAGCAGTACTTC. Its translation is CATSRATNEQYF.

Only a few counts were recorded for this clone. This rearrangement joins TRBV28 to TRBJ2-1, with a weak D call TRBD2 (7 bases). V was shortened by 5 bases and J by 7 bases, with 18 bases between the two germline ends. This CDR3 region has 15 residues. The germline gives CDR1 MDHEN, CDR2 SYDVKM. Here the CDR3 DNA reads TGTGCCAGCAGTCTCCCCAGGGGAGGGTGGAATGAGCAGTTCTTC. This sequence encodes CASSLPRGGWNEQFF.